This T cell receptor beta chain was observed in a study of control samples from healthy donors and cancer patients. This CDR3 has 16 amino acids. Per the germline V gene, CDR1 is SEHNR and CDR2 is FQNEAQ (reference sequence). V dropped 5 bases and J dropped 5; count of bases not matched to a gene: 11. Assay used: immunoSEQ multiplex PCR; TCRdb lists only in-frame clones, some missing. Among some 130,000 clones listed, about 85% were seen once. The chain links TRBV7-9 to TRBJ2-2, with 7 bases fitting TRBD1. The sequence was collected from a woman aged 25 to 45 in good health. Sequencing input: blood. The CDR3 is CASSEKTGSGTGELFF. In DNA form, the CDR3 reads TGTGCCAGCAGCGAAAAGACAGGGTCCGGTACCGGGGAGCTGTTTTTT.